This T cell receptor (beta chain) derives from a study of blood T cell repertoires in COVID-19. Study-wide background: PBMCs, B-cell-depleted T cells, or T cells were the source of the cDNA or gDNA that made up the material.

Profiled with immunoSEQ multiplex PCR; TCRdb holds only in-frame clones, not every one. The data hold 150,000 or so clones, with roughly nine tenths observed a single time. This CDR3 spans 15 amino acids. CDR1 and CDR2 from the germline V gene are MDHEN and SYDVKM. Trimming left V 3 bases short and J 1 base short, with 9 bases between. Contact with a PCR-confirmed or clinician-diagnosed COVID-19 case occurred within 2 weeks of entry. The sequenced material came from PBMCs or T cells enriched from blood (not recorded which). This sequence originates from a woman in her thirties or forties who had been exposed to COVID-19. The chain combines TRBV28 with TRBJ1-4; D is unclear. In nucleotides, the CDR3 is TGTGCCAGCAGTTTGGCCCGTATAACTAATGAAAAACTGTTTTTT. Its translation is CASSLARITNEKLFF.